This T cell receptor (beta chain) was recovered during a study of blood T cell repertoires in COVID-19. Germline CDR1 is SGHDN and CDR2 is FVKESK. Trimming cost V 2 bases and J 8 bases; bases outside gene matches: 7. The CDR3 is 16 residues long. The assay was immunoSEQ multiplex PCR, and TCRdb's table has in-frame clones only and misses some. Here the sample spans hundreds of thousands of clones, 75% to 90% being singletons. Sample: peripheral blood. V is TRBV14 and J is TRBJ2-1; TRBD2 matches 12 bases. The TCR originated in a young man with active or convalescent COVID-19. The CDR3, as DNA: TGTGCCAGCAGCCAAAGCCTAGCGGGAGGGCTCTATGAGCAGTTCTTC. It yields the protein CASSQSLAGGLYEQFF.